These 14 T cell receptor beta chains were sequenced from one sample in a study of graft-versus-host responses after intestinal transplantation. Here immunoSEQ multiplex PCR was the method, and the copy in TCRdb shows in-frame clones only, minus some. This table holds about 30,000 clones, about 80% found once. Graft specimens yielded both intraepithelial and lamina propria lymphocytes. The specimen comprised ileum tissue, sampled 98 days after intestinal transplantation. These receptors were collected from a human patient who received an intestinal transplant, so some T cells may come from the graft donor.

The gene calls are TRBV4-1 and TRBJ2-3, with D perhaps assigned TRBD1 or TRBD2 (5 bases each). CDR3 length equals 13 residues. Trimming cost V 5 bases and J 2 bases, with 8 bases left between them. Germline values: CDR1 MGHRA, CDR2 YSYEKL. In nucleotides, the CDR3 is TGCGCCAGCAGCGGGGGACCCACAGATACGCAGTATTTT. This codes for CASSGGPTDTQYF.

The CDR3 region has the DNA TGTGCCAGCAGCTTGGAGGGCTCCGCTAATTCACCCCTCCACTTT. The encoded protein is CASSLEGSANSPLHF. The genes are TRBV5-6 and TRBJ1-6; D remains unclear. Germline V gene sequence: CDR1 SGHDT, CDR2 YYEEEE. This CDR3 has 15 amino acids. The V and J ends lost 0 bases and 6 bases respectively, with 10 bases between them.

This chain uses TRBV4-2 with TRBJ1-5; D possibly corresponds to TRBD1 (5 bases). There are 15 residues in the CDR3. Trimming cost V 4 bases and J 1 base, with 11 bases left between them. Germline V gene data show CDR1 as LGHNA and CDR2 as YNFKEQ. For the CDR3, the DNA is TGTGCCAGCAGCCCGGAGGGGACGAGCAATCAGCCCCAGCATTTT. This sequence encodes CASSPEGTSNQPQHF.

The chain joins TRBV7-2 to TRBJ1-1, with D unresolved. This CDR3 has 17 amino acids. The germline V and J ends were trimmed by 5 bases and 5 bases, with 24 bases remaining between them. The germline CDR1 and CDR2 sequences are SGHTA and FQGNSA. In nucleotides, the CDR3 is TGTGCCAGCAGCCCATGGGGAAACAGTCCTTTGGAGACTGAAGCTTTCTTT. It translates to CASSPWGNSPLETEAFF.

The V and J genes are TRBV4-1 and TRBJ2-7; D is perhaps TRBD1 (7 bases). This CDR3 is built from 16 residues. Germline V gene sequence: CDR1 MGHRA, CDR2 YSYEKL. The germline V and J ends were trimmed by 8 bases and 1 base, with 21 bases remaining between them. CDR3 nucleotides: TGCGCCAGCTCACCGGAAAGACAGGGAGGATCCTACGAGCAGTACTTC. It specifies CASSPERQGGSYEQYF.

This clone is a singleton in its sample. V and J are TRBV7-8 and TRBJ1-1; possibly TRBD1 for D (6 bases). Trimming cost V 1 base and J 4 bases, with 13 bases left between them. The CDR3 spans 15 residues. Germline loops: CDR1 SGHVS, CDR2 FQNEAQ. As DNA, the CDR3 is TGTGCCAGCAGCTTAGTCGGCAGGGGTGCCACTGAAGCTTTCTTT. Residues: CASSLVGRGATEAFF.

The V call is TRBV6-1, the J call TRBJ1-6; D remains unclear. V lost 7 bases and J lost 0, with 4 bases in between. Germline values: CDR1 MNHNS, CDR2 SASEGT. The CDR3 has 13 amino acids. The CDR3: CASIRSYNSPLHF. The DNA of the CDR3 is TGTGCCAGCATTCGCTCCTATAATTCACCCCTCCACTTT.

This chain uses TRBV6-1 with TRBJ1-1; tentatively, D is TRBD1 (6 bases). The CDR3 sequence is 11 residues long. CDR1 is MNHNS and CDR2 is SASEGT in the germline V gene. With 8 bases removed from V and 10 bases from J, the gap between germline ends came to 14 bases. CDR3 DNA: TGTGCCAGCGTGACAGGCATTGGAGCTTTCTTT. It yields the protein CASVTGIGAFF.

The chain is built from TRBV27 and TRBJ1-2; the D gene is possibly TRBD1 (6 bases). This CDR3 contains 12 residues. CDR1 and CDR2 (germline): MNHEY, SMNVEV (reference sequence). Trimming removed 8 bases from V and 3 bases from J, with 10 bases in between. The CDR3 DNA reads TGTGCCAGCTACAGGGTTGACTATGGCTACACCTTC. It codes for CASYRVDYGYTF.

In this sample, this clone turned up once. The chain recombines TRBV13 with TRBJ1-2, with a possible D match to TRBD1 (6 bases). Trimming took 2 bases from V and 5 from J, leaving 15 bases between them. Germline CDR1 PRHDT, CDR2 FYEKMQ (reference sequence). The CDR3 consists of 15 residues. The CDR3 DNA reads as TGTGCCAGCAGCTTACCCCGACAGGCAGCATATGGCTACACCTTC. It specifies CASSLPRQAAYGYTF.

The CDR3 reads CASSDPFIWGYTF. CDR3 nucleotides: TGTGCCAGCAGTGACCCTTTTATCTGGGGCTACACCTTC. The rearrangement uses TRBV6-5 and TRBJ1-2; no clear D gene. There are 13 residues in the CDR3. V was clipped by 5 bases and J by 8 bases, with 15 bases between them. Looked up from germline, CDR1 is MNHEY and CDR2 is SVGAGI.

The chain links TRBV2 to TRBJ1-5, with 7 bases that match TRBD1. This CDR3 has 15 residues. CDR1 SNHLY and CDR2 FYNNEI come from the germline V gene. The V segment lost 7 bases and the J segment 7 bases; nucleotides outside the gene matches: 13. The CDR3 sequence: CASTPRTGSGQPQHF. The CDR3 nucleotides are TGTGCCAGCACCCCAAGGACAGGTTCGGGCCAGCCCCAGCATTTT.

The chain employs TRBV9 and TRBJ1-2; D remains unclear. Germline V gene data show CDR1 as SGDLS and CDR2 as YYNGEE. The V end was cut by 4 bases, the J end by 5 bases, with 12 bases between. This CDR3 region has 13 residues. The DNA of the CDR3 is TGTGCCAGCAGCCCCCCCCATGGATATGGCTACACCTTC. Protein sequence: CASSPPHGYGYTF.

This clone occurred a few times. Other DNA sequences in this specimen translate into the identical CDR3. This sequence joins TRBV15 and TRBJ1-6; D is uncertain. The CDR3 consists of 13 residues. Germline V gene lookup returns CDR1 LNHNV and CDR2 YYDKDF (reference sequence). V was cut by 3 bases and J by 7 bases, with 7 bases left in between. The CDR3 nucleotides are TGTGCCACCAGCAGCCTGGAAAATTCACCCCTCCACTTT. It yields the protein CATSSLENSPLHF.